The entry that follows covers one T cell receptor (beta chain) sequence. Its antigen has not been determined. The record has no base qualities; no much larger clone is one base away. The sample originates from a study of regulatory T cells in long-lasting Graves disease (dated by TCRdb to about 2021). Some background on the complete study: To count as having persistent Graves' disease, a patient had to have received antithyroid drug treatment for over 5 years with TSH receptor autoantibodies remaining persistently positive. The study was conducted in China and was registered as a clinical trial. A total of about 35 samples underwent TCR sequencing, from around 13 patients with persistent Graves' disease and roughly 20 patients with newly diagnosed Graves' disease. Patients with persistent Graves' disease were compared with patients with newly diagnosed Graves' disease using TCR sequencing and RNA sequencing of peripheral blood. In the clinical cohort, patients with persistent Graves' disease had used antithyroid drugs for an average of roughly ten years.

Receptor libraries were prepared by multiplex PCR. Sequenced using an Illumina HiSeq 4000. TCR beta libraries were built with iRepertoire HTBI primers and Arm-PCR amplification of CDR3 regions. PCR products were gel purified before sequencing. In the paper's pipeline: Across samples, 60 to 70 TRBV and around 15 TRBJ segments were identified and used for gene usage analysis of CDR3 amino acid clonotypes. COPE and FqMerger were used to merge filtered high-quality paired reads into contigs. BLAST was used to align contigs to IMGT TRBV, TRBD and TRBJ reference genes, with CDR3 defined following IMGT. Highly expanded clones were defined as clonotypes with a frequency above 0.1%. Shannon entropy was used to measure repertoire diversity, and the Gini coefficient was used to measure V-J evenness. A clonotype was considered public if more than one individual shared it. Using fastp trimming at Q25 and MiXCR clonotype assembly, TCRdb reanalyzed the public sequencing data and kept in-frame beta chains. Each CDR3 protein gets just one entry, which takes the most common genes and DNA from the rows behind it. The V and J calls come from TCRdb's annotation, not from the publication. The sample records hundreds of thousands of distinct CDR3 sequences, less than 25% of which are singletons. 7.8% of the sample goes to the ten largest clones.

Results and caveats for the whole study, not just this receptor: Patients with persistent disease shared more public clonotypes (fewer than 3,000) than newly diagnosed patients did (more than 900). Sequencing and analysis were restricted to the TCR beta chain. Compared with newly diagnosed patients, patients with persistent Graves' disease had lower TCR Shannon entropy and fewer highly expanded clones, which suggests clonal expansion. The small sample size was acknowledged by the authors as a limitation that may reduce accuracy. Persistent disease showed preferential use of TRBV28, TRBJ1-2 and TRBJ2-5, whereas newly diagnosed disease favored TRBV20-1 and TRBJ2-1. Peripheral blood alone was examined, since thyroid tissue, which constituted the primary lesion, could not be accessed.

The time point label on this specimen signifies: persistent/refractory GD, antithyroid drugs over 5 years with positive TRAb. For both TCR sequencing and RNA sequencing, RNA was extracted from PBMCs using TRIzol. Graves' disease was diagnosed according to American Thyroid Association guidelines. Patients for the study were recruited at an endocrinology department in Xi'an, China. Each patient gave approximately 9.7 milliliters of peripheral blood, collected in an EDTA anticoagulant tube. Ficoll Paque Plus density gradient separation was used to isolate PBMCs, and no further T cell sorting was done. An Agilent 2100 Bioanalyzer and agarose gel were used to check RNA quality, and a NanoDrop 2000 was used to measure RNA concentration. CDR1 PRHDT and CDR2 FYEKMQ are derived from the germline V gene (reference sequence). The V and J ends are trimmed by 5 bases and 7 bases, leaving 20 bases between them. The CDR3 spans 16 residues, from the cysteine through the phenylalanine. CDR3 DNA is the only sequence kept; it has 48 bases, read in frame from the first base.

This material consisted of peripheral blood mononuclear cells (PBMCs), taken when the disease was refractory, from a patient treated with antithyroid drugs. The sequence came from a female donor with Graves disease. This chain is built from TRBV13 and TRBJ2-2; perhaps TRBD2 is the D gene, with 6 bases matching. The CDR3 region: CASSPGLAERGGELFF. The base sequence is TGTGCCAGCAGCCCGGGGTTAGCGGAACGGGGCGGGGAGCTGTTTTTT.